This T cell receptor beta chain was identified during a study of OX40 agonist ivuxolimab in advanced cancers. Profiling relied on immunoSEQ multiplex PCR, and the TCRdb table lists in-frame clones only, not all of them. The sample has approximately 80,000 clones, approximately 85% seen once. This clone has only a few counts. V was clipped by 6 bases and J by 4 bases; unmatched bases: 6. Germline V gene lookup returns CDR1 MNHEY and CDR2 SVGAGI. This CDR3 contains 14 residues. This sequence was found in an adult with an advanced solid tumor such as melanoma, head and neck, liver or kidney cancer. The sample in question was CD4+ or CD8+ T cells sorted from blood, obtained in a trial of the OX40 agonist ivuxolimab. The chain has TRBV6-5 and TRBJ2-1, with 7 bases identical to TRBD1. This chain's CDR3 is CASSSGGAYNEQFF. The CDR3 DNA reads TGTGCCAGCAGCTCAGGGGGAGCGTACAATGAGCAGTTCTTC.